The rows below give T cell receptor beta chains drawn from one sample of a study of T-cell memory formation after mild COVID-19. TCRdb used MiXCR to reprocess the 5' RACE reads, holding one entry per CDR3 protein. Of 380,000 or so distinct CDR3 sequences listed, roughly an eighth are singletons. The sequenced material came from PBMCs or a T cell subset sorted from them (not recorded which). These receptors originate from a man aged 18 to 35 who had mild COVID-19 (a few samples of this study predate the infection). Cell type and time point are not known. Each CDR3 is given with its conserved first and last residue. The D gene is left open where the match is weak. Some rows have no size entry. The others give once, few or many, or a class for an expanded clone.

.	TRBV12-3/TRBV12-4	.	TRBJ2-5	CASSLGPRGGTQYF	TGTGCCAGCAGTTTAGGTCCCAGGGGAGGGACCCAGTACTTC
few	TRBV5-1	TRBD2	TRBJ2-5	CASSLASGGLIETQYF	TGCGCCAGCAGCTTGGCTAGCGGGGGCCTCATCGAGACCCAGTACTTC
.	TRBV20-1	.	TRBJ1-6	CSAREKGSSYNSPLHF	TGCAGTGCTAGAGAGAAAGGGAGCTCCTATAATTCACCCCTCCACTTT
.	TRBV15	.	TRBJ2-7	CATSREQGYEQYF	TGTGCCACCAGCAGAGAACAGGGATACGAGCAGTACTTC
many	TRBV5-1	.	TRBJ2-7	CASSLVGHPEQYF	TGCGCCAGCAGCTTGGTCGGGCATCCCGAGCAGTACTTC
.	TRBV4-1	.	TRBJ2-1	CASSQVPQHEQFF	TGCGCCAGCAGCCAAGTGCCCCAACATGAGCAGTTCTTC
few	TRBV20-1	.	TRBJ1-5	CSARGTSSNQPQHF	TGCAGTGCTAGAGGGACATCCAGCAATCAGCCCCAGCATTTT
few	TRBV3-1	TRBD1	TRBJ2-5	CASSQLRGRVQETQYF	TGTGCCAGCAGCCAGCTGAGGGGGCGCGTTCAGGAGACCCAGTACTTC
.	TRBV7-6	TRBD2	TRBJ2-5	CASSRLAGQETQYF	TGTGCCAGCAGCCGACTAGCGGGCCAAGAGACCCAGTACTTC
.	TRBV7-2	.	TRBJ1-2	CASSRVGTGSYGYTF	TGTGCCAGCAGCCGAGTTGGCACAGGGAGCTATGGCTACACCTTC
.	TRBV6-6	TRBD2	TRBJ2-1	CASSLIAGGNNEQFF	TGTGCCAGCAGTCTCATAGCGGGGGGGAACAATGAGCAGTTCTTC
.	TRBV2	TRBD1	TRBJ1-2	CASSESWTGWDYGYTF	TGTGCCAGCAGTGAATCCTGGACAGGGTGGGACTATGGCTACACCTTC
.	TRBV7-9	TRBD1	TRBJ1-4	CASSLEGGLNEKLFF	TGTGCCAGCAGCTTAGAAGGGGGCCTTAATGAAAAACTGTTTTTT
.	TRBV11-2	TRBD2	TRBJ2-3	CASSRRPGGLTDTQYF	TGTGCCAGCAGCCGACGCCCGGGGGGGCTCACAGATACGCAGTATTTT
many	TRBV12-3/TRBV12-4	.	TRBJ2-5	CASSWRWTDQETQYF	TGTGCCAGCAGTTGGAGGTGGACAGACCAAGAGACCCAGTACTTC
few	TRBV30	.	TRBJ2-2	CAWGQNTGELFF	TGTGCCTGGGGACAGAACACCGGGGAGCTGTTTTTT
.	TRBV4-1	.	TRBJ2-2	CASSRQSPAELFF	TGCGCCAGCAGTCGACAGTCACCGGCGGAGCTGTTTTTT
many	TRBV5-6	.	TRBJ1-1	CASSLRLDLSVTEAFF	TGTGCCAGCAGCTTGAGGCTAGATTTGTCCGTCACTGAAGCTTTCTTT
.	TRBV3-1	.	TRBJ1-4	CASSPAEEKLFF	TGTGCCAGCAGCCCGGCAGAAGAAAAACTGTTTTTT
.	TRBV7-2	.	TRBJ2-5	CASSFSSAYQETQYF	TGTGCCAGCAGCTTTTCTAGCGCGTACCAAGAGACCCAGTACTTC
few	TRBV12-5	TRBD2	TRBJ2-5	CASRSGGHQETQYF	TGTGCTAGTCGTAGCGGGGGGCACCAAGAGACCCAGTACTTC
few	TRBV4-3	.	TRBJ2-3	CASSQDKDTQYF	TGCGCCAGCAGCCAAGATAAAGATACGCAGTATTTT
few	TRBV12-3/TRBV12-4	TRBD1	TRBJ2-2	CAGTGATGELFF	TGTGCCGGAACAGGGGCAACCGGGGAGCTGTTTTTT
.	TRBV6-5	.	TRBJ2-2	CASSYWITVTGELFF	TGTGCCAGCAGTTACTGGATCACGGTAACCGGGGAGCTGTTTTTT
many	TRBV7-8	TRBD2	TRBJ2-5	CASSFIRTSGVETQYF	TGTGCCAGCAGCTTTATACGGACTAGCGGGGTAGAGACCCAGTACTTC
.	TRBV29-1	.	TRBJ1-5	CSFREGTGQPQHF	TGCAGCTTCAGGGAGGGGACGGGTCAGCCCCAGCATTTT
once	TRBV7-2	.	TRBJ1-4	CASSLEGRVREKLFF	TGTGCCAGCAGCTTAGAGGGCAGGGTGCGCGAAAAACTGTTTTTT
.	TRBV2	.	TRBJ2-5	CASSTGWAGETQYF	TGTGCCAGCAGTACGGGGTGGGCCGGGGAGACCCAGTACTTC
few	TRBV4-1	.	TRBJ1-1	CASRRDGEAFF	TGCGCCAGCAGGAGGGACGGTGAAGCTTTCTTT
.	TRBV10-3	TRBD1	TRBJ2-3	CATRTGQSTDTQYF	TGTGCCACCCGGACAGGACAATCCACAGATACGCAGTATTTT
few	TRBV4-2	.	TRBJ1-1	CASSRTRAAEEAFF	TGTGCCAGCAGCCGGACGAGGGCAGCCGAGGAAGCTTTCTTT
.	TRBV3-1	.	TRBJ2-1	CASSQGAENYNEQFF	TGTGCCAGCAGCCAAGGGGCGGAGAACTACAATGAGCAGTTCTTC
.	TRBV7-2	TRBD2	TRBJ2-5	CASSRLGGGMQETQYF	TGTGCCAGCAGCCGGCTGGGCGGGGGTATGCAAGAGACCCAGTACTTC
.	TRBV29-1	TRBD1	TRBJ2-5	CSVEGQDNQETQYF	TGCAGCGTTGAGGGACAGGACAACCAAGAGACCCAGTACTTC
few	TRBV5-1	.	TRBJ2-7	CASSFAEGRQNSYEQYF	TGCGCCAGCAGCTTCGCCGAGGGCAGACAAAACTCCTACGAGCAGTACTTC
.	TRBV10-3	TRBD1	TRBJ1-5	CAISDSSGTDQPQHF	TGTGCCATCAGTGACTCGAGCGGGACAGACCAGCCCCAGCATTTT
few	TRBV20-1	.	TRBJ2-6	CSARPWGLAGANVLTF	TGCAGTGCGAGACCGTGGGGGCTGGCTGGGGCCAACGTCCTGACTTTC
once	TRBV4-3	.	TRBJ2-3	CASSQAGVDSLRNTQYF	TGCGCCAGCAGCCAAGCCGGGGTGGACTCACTCAGGAATACGCAGTATTTT
many	TRBV18	TRBD1	TRBJ1-1	CASSPGQDTEAFF	TGTGCCAGCTCGCCGGGACAGGACACTGAAGCTTTCTTT
many	TRBV7-2	.	TRBJ2-5	CASSFRQGLTQETQYF	TGTGCCAGCAGCTTCAGGCAGGGGCTCACCCAAGAGACCCAGTACTTC
few	TRBV5-1	TRBD1	TRBJ1-2	CASSLNLGGGYGYTF	TGCGCCAGCAGCTTGAATTTAGGGGGCGGCTATGGCTACACCTTC
few	TRBV28	TRBD1	TRBJ1-1	CASSFYRGRTEAFF	TGTGCCAGCAGTTTTTACAGGGGGCGCACTGAAGCTTTCTTT
few	TRBV3-1	TRBD2	TRBJ2-3	CASSQTSPLAGGLPKQYF	TGTGCCAGCAGCCAGACGTCACCCCTAGCGGGGGGCCTTCCTAAGCAGTATTTT
few	TRBV10-3	TRBD1	TRBJ1-5	CAISPGTGTNQPQHF	TGTGCCATCAGCCCCGGGACAGGGACAAATCAGCCCCAGCATTTT
few	TRBV5-4	.	TRBJ2-2	CASSRHGAGAHTGELFF	TGTGCCAGCAGCCGACATGGGGCAGGGGCGCACACCGGGGAGCTGTTTTTT
.	TRBV7-8	TRBD1	TRBJ2-3	CASSPRVGTGRTDTQYF	TGTGCCAGCAGCCCTCGGGTGGGGACAGGGCGCACAGATACGCAGTATTTT
many	TRBV4-2	.	TRBJ2-4	CASSQGASKNIQYF	TGTGCCAGCAGCCAAGGGGCGTCCAAAAACATTCAGTACTTC
many	TRBV7-2	TRBD2	TRBJ2-3	CASSLELAGDTQYF	TGTGCCAGCAGCTTAGAGCTAGCGGGAGATACGCAGTATTTT
.	TRBV29-1	TRBD1	TRBJ1-2	CSVGTGVYGYTF	TGCAGCGTGGGGACAGGGGTCTATGGCTACACCTTC
many	TRBV4-2	TRBD2	TRBJ2-4	CASSQDREGPAKNIQYF	TGTGCCAGCAGCCAAGATCGGGAGGGGCCAGCCAAAAACATTCAGTACTTC
.	TRBV10-3	.	TRBJ1-2	CAINWAGGGPLFYGYTF	TGTGCCATCAATTGGGCGGGTGGAGGTCCGCTGTTTTATGGCTACACCTTC
.	TRBV5-6	.	TRBJ1-2	CASSIRDYGYTF	TGTGCCAGCAGCATCAGGGACTATGGCTACACCTTC
many	TRBV6-5	TRBD1	TRBJ1-1	CASSPGQGYTEAFF	TGTGCCAGCAGCCCCGGACAGGGGTACACTGAAGCTTTCTTT
few	TRBV28	.	TRBJ1-2	CASSGYGYTF	TGTGCCAGCAGTGGCTATGGCTACACCTTC
.	TRBV7-3	.	TRBJ2-1	CASSSEGYNEQFF	TGTGCCAGCAGCTCAGAGGGCTACAATGAGCAGTTCTTC
.	TRBV12-3/TRBV12-4	.	TRBJ2-2	CASRNGGAATGELFF	TGTGCCAGCAGAAATGGCGGGGCCGCCACCGGGGAGCTGTTTTTT